Sequencing of this T cell receptor (beta chain) was carried out in a study of T cell responses to AZD1222 COVID-19 vaccine. Study-level information: Pooled samples include second doses given at about 4 or 12 weeks.

Sequencing was performed with immunoSEQ multiplex PCR; in TCRdb, only in-frame clones are kept and a portion is missing. This sample carries 95,000 to 150,000 clones, approximately 90% of them seen once, and the ten largest clones take around 7.7%. Study conclusions and caveats: Just five or six AZD1222 recipients tested seropositive at baseline. Clonal diversity was possibly underestimated; the donors were predominantly white British and more often female.

CDR1 and CDR2 (germline): SGDLS, YYNGEE. The CDR3 has 14 residues. Trimming cost V 0 bases and J 0 bases, with 7 bases left between them. Points on this clone: The antigen is unknown.

The TCR sequence derives from an adult in good health. This specimen consisted of peripheral blood, obtained on day 0 of AZD1222 vaccination. The chain has TRBV9 and TRBJ2-7, with D possibly matching TRBD1 (5 bases). The CDR3: CASSVVGDSYEQYF. CDR3 bases: TGTGCCAGCAGCGTAGTAGGGGACTCCTACGAGCAGTACTTC.